Listed below are T cell receptor beta chains from one sample, sequenced in a study of blood T cell repertoires in COVID-19. Some clones are missing from TCRdb's copy, which holds only in-frame ones; the method was immunoSEQ multiplex PCR. In the table there are 300,000 to 400,000 clones, about nine tenths of which are singletons. Sequencing used peripheral blood. The receptors stem from a woman between 45 and 65 years old with COVID-19, enrolled during active disease. The CDR3 runs from the conserved cysteine through the conserved F or W. The D gene is left open where the match is weak. Only some rows state a clone size, as once, few, many or a class for expanded clones.

D gene: -; clone size: -; V gene: TRBV5-5; J gene: TRBJ2-1; CDR3 length: 12; CDR3 protein: CASSLANNEQFF; CDR3 DNA: TGTGCCAGCAGCTTGGCTAACAATGAGCAGTTCTTC
D gene: -; clone size: few; V gene: TRBV6-2/TRBV6-3; J gene: TRBJ2-1; CDR3 length: 16; CDR3 protein: CASSPPPRSSYNEQFF; CDR3 DNA: TGTGCCAGCAGCCCTCCCCCTAGGAGCTCCTACAATGAGCAGTTCTTC
D gene: -; clone size: once; V gene: TRBV6-2/TRBV6-3; J gene: TRBJ1-1; CDR3 length: 14; CDR3 protein: CASSELFLNTEAFF; CDR3 DNA: TGTGCCAGCAGCGAGCTCTTCCTGAACACTGAAGCTTTCTTT
D gene: -; clone size: once; V gene: TRBV6-5; J gene: TRBJ1-2; CDR3 length: 11; CDR3 protein: CASTRNYGYTF; CDR3 DNA: TGTGCCAGCACCAGGAACTATGGCTACACCTTC
D gene: TRBD1; clone size: -; V gene: TRBV15; J gene: TRBJ2-2; CDR3 length: 16; CDR3 protein: CATSDGTGMVRGELFF; CDR3 DNA: TGTGCCACCAGTGATGGGACAGGGATGGTTCGCGGGGAGCTGTTTTTT
D gene: TRBD1; clone size: -; V gene: TRBV30; J gene: TRBJ1-2; CDR3 length: 13; CDR3 protein: CAWRGQGGYGYTF; CDR3 DNA: TGTGCCTGGAGGGGACAGGGCGGCTATGGCTACACCTTC
D gene: -; clone size: few; V gene: TRBV12-3/TRBV12-4; J gene: TRBJ2-1; CDR3 length: 13; CDR3 protein: CASSFGGRNEQFF; CDR3 DNA: TGTGCCAGCAGTTTCGGGGGGCGGAATGAGCAGTTCTTC
D gene: -; clone size: once; V gene: TRBV5-1; J gene: TRBJ2-3; CDR3 length: 15; CDR3 protein: CASSPLRLGTDTQYF; CDR3 DNA: TGCGCCAGCAGCCCCCTGCGGCTCGGCACAGATACGCAGTATTTT
D gene: -; clone size: -; V gene: TRBV30; J gene: TRBJ2-6; CDR3 length: 15; CDR3 protein: CAWRVGSAGANVLTF; CDR3 DNA: TGTGCCTGGCGGGTCGGGTCTGCGGGGGCCAACGTCCTGACTTTC
D gene: -; clone size: -; V gene: TRBV30; J gene: TRBJ2-5; CDR3 length: 13; CDR3 protein: CAWSLISGETQYF; CDR3 DNA: TGTGCCTGGAGTCTGATCAGTGGAGAGACCCAGTACTTC
D gene: -; clone size: -; V gene: TRBV5-6; J gene: TRBJ2-4; CDR3 length: 15; CDR3 protein: CASSLGGLAKNIQYF; CDR3 DNA: TGTGCCAGCAGCTTGGGGGGACTAGCCAAAAACATTCAGTACTTC
D gene: -; clone size: -; V gene: TRBV11-3; J gene: TRBJ2-7; CDR3 length: 16; CDR3 protein: CASSPRERQGSYEQYF; CDR3 DNA: TGTGCCAGCAGCCCTCGGGAGAGACAGGGTTCCTACGAGCAGTACTTC
D gene: TRBD2; clone size: -; V gene: TRBV7-2; J gene: TRBJ2-2; CDR3 length: 16; CDR3 protein: CASSWPTSGGTGELFF; CDR3 DNA: TGTGCCAGCAGCTGGCCTACTAGCGGGGGCACCGGGGAGCTGTTTTTT
D gene: TRBD2; clone size: few; V gene: TRBV3-1/TRBV3-2; J gene: TRBJ2-7; CDR3 length: 16; CDR3 protein: CASSQDWQREISEQYF; CDR3 DNA: TGTGCCAGCAGCCAAGATTGGCAGCGGGAGATAAGCGAGCAGTACTTC
D gene: TRBD1; clone size: -; V gene: TRBV9; J gene: TRBJ1-1; CDR3 length: 13; CDR3 protein: CASSRDRETEAFF; CDR3 DNA: TGTGCCAGCAGCCGTGACAGGGAGACTGAAGCTTTCTTT
D gene: TRBD1; clone size: few; V gene: TRBV7-3; J gene: TRBJ2-5; CDR3 length: 16; CDR3 protein: CASSLYGTGDSETQYF; CDR3 DNA: TGTGCCAGCAGCCTTTACGGGACAGGGGATTCGGAGACCCAGTACTTC
D gene: -; clone size: -; V gene: TRBV7-8; J gene: TRBJ2-7; CDR3 length: 14; CDR3 protein: CASSAATAPYEQYF; CDR3 DNA: TGTGCCAGCAGCGCAGCGACAGCACCCTACGAGCAGTACTTC
D gene: TRBD1; clone size: few; V gene: TRBV27; J gene: TRBJ2-7; CDR3 length: 16; CDR3 protein: CASSSGDRGLAYEQYF; CDR3 DNA: TGTGCCAGCAGCAGCGGGGACAGGGGGCTCGCGTACGAGCAGTACTTC
D gene: TRBD1; clone size: -; V gene: TRBV24-1; J gene: TRBJ2-1; CDR3 length: 14; CDR3 protein: CATSDSGQGNEQFF; CDR3 DNA: TGTGCCACCAGTGATTCGGGACAGGGGAATGAGCAGTTCTTC
D gene: TRBD2; clone size: few; V gene: TRBV7-9; J gene: TRBJ2-7; CDR3 length: 14; CDR3 protein: CASSLTGGVYEQYF; CDR3 DNA: TGTGCCAGCAGCTTAACGGGAGGAGTCTACGAGCAGTACTTC
D gene: TRBD1; clone size: -; V gene: TRBV29-1; J gene: TRBJ1-2; CDR3 length: 15; CDR3 protein: CSVEVQTGGGYGYTF; CDR3 DNA: TGCAGCGTTGAAGTGCAAACAGGGGGCGGCTATGGCTACACCTTC
D gene: TRBD2; clone size: once; V gene: TRBV4-3; J gene: TRBJ2-7; CDR3 length: 18; CDR3 protein: CASSQGELAGGGTYEQYF; CDR3 DNA: TGCGCCAGCAGCCAAGGGGAGCTAGCGGGAGGGGGTACCTACGAGCAGTACTTC
D gene: -; clone size: once; V gene: TRBV19; J gene: TRBJ1-1; CDR3 length: 14; CDR3 protein: CASTRGERRTGAFF; CDR3 DNA: TGTGCCAGTACCCGCGGGGAGCGGCGGACGGGAGCTTTCTTT
D gene: -; clone size: -; V gene: TRBV19; J gene: TRBJ2-5; CDR3 length: 17; CDR3 protein: CASSMSVTYSYPETQYF; CDR3 DNA: TGTGCCAGTAGTATGTCTGTCACCTACAGCTATCCAGAGACCCAGTACTTC
D gene: TRBD2; clone size: -; V gene: TRBV5-1; J gene: TRBJ2-7; CDR3 length: 14; CDR3 protein: CASSPQTSVYEQYF; CDR3 DNA: TGCGCCAGCAGCCCGCAGACTAGCGTTTACGAGCAGTACTTC
D gene: TRBD2; clone size: -; V gene: TRBV5-1; J gene: TRBJ2-2; CDR3 length: 13; CDR3 protein: CASSLIGRVELFF; CDR3 DNA: TGCGCCAGCAGCTTAATAGGGAGGGTAGAGCTGTTTTTT
D gene: TRBD1; clone size: -; V gene: TRBV7-2; J gene: TRBJ2-1; CDR3 length: 14; CDR3 protein: CASSLATGANEQFF; CDR3 DNA: TGTGCCAGCAGCTTAGCGACAGGGGCCAATGAGCAGTTCTTC
D gene: -; clone size: -; V gene: TRBV27; J gene: TRBJ2-2; CDR3 length: 14; CDR3 protein: CASSLSAGSGELFF; CDR3 DNA: TGTGCCAGCAGTTTATCGGCAGGGTCCGGGGAGCTGTTTTTT
D gene: -; clone size: -; V gene: TRBV7-8; J gene: TRBJ1-2; CDR3 length: 16; CDR3 protein: CASSLAGQGKNYGYTF; CDR3 DNA: TGTGCCAGCAGCTTAGCGGGGCAGGGGAAGAACTATGGCTACACCTTC
D gene: TRBD1; clone size: -; V gene: TRBV7-2; J gene: TRBJ1-4; CDR3 length: 16; CDR3 protein: CASSFIPGQGREKLFF; CDR3 DNA: TGTGCCAGCAGCTTCATCCCGGGACAGGGCAGAGAAAAACTGTTTTTT
D gene: -; clone size: -; V gene: TRBV4-2; J gene: TRBJ1-1; CDR3 length: 15; CDR3 protein: CASSQDFVTGPRAFF; CDR3 DNA: TGTGCCAGCAGCCAAGATTTTGTAACAGGGCCGAGGGCTTTCTTT